A selection of T cell receptor beta chains follows, all from one sample in a study of shared clonotypes between healthy human individuals. Assay: immunoSEQ multiplex PCR; the TCRdb copy retains only in-frame clones and omits some. This table has around 1,900,000 clones, around 93% appearing once. Sample: naive CD8+ T cells from PBMCs. The receptors originated from a young man in good health. Some clones in this sample may be carry-over from other donors' samples. Each CDR3 is given with its conserved first and last residue. D genes are given only for firm matches. Not all rows give a size; the values are once, few, many and, for expanded clones, a class.

j_call,clone_size,d_call,v_call,cdr3_aa,cdr3_nt
TRBJ1-4,NA,NA,TRBV7-9,CASSLAPSPGNEKLFF,TGTGCCAGCAGCTTAGCGCCGTCCCCAGGAAATGAAAAACTGTTTTTT
TRBJ2-1,NA,TRBD2,TRBV29-1,CSVEGLAGGNEQFF,TGCAGCGTTGAGGGTCTAGCGGGCGGGAATGAGCAGTTCTTC
TRBJ1-5,NA,TRBD1,TRBV6-5,CASSLDRADQPQHF,TGTGCCAGCAGCCTGGACAGGGCGGATCAGCCCCAGCATTTT
TRBJ2-7,NA,TRBD1,TRBV28,CASRQGAAEQYF,TGTGCCAGCCGCCAGGGGGCGGCCGAGCAGTACTTC
TRBJ2-2,NA,NA,TRBV28,CASRRGELFF,TGTGCCAGCAGACGGGGGGAGCTGTTTTTT
TRBJ2-2,once,NA,TRBV4-2,CASSQAGRELFF,TGTGCCAGCAGCCAAGCCGGACGGGAGCTGTTTTTT
TRBJ1-1,few,TRBD1,TRBV7-2,CASSWQGVMNTEAFF,TGTGCCAGCAGCTGGCAGGGGGTCATGAACACTGAAGCTTTCTTT
TRBJ2-7,NA,NA,TRBV9,CASSVADSYEQYF,TGTGCCAGCAGCGTAGCTGACTCCTACGAGCAGTACTTC
TRBJ1-1,NA,NA,TRBV6-5,CASSYGRVNTEAFF,TGTGCCAGCAGTTACGGCAGGGTGAACACTGAAGCTTTCTTT
TRBJ2-7,NA,NA,TRBV4-1,CASSQEGDPYYEQYF,TGCGCCAGCAGCCAAGAGGGAGACCCTTACTACGAGCAGTACTTC
TRBJ2-7,once,NA,TRBV9,CASSVAGSGPTLEQYF,TGTGCCAGCAGCGTAGCTGGGTCGGGACCTACTCTCGAGCAGTACTTC